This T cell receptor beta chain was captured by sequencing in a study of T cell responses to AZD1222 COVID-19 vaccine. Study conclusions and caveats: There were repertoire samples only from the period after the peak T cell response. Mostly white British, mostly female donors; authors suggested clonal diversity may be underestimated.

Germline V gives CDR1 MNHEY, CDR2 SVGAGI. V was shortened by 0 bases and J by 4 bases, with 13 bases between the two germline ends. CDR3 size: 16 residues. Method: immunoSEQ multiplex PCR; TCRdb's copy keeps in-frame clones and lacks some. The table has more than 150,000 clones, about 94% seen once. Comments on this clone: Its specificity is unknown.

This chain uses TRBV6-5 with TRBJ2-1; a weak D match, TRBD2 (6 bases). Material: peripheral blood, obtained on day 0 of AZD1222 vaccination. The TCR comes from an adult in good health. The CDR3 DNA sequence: TGTGCCAGCAGTTACTCTGGGGGAGGAGGGTACAATGAGCAGTTCTTC. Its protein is CASSYSGGGGYNEQFF.